Here is one TCR beta chain with its context. Its antigen remains unidentified. Base qualities are not at hand, and no much larger clone is one base apart. Collaborating institutions collected whole blood in K2EDTA tubes following their own protocols. Collaborator samples were shipped for TCRbeta analysis as frozen whole blood, isolated PBMCs, or DNA extracted from either sample type. TCRbeta CDR3 regions were amplified from genomic DNA by means of the immunoSEQ Assay, a bias-controlled multiplex PCR. As for the authors' bioinformatics: The number of nucleated cells in each sample was estimated by amplification of reference gene primers within the assay. To quantify the absolute abundance of each unique TCRbeta CDR3 rearrangement, sequence reads were collapsed and filtered. For each sample, productive Simpson clonality was calculated as the square root of Simpson's diversity index over productive rearrangements. TCRdb carries this immuneACCESS record with in-frame sequences only. Its versions omit some clonotypes, under half of them owing to an unresolved V gene in the studies checked, with the rest unexplained. D and trimming were read from the DNA, whereas the V and J calls and clone size are those reported in that table. Counted in this sample were tens of thousands of clones; about 83% of them appeared once. In total, the top ten clones hold approximately 20% of the sample.

This sample was taken from a study of blood T cell repertoires in COVID-19 (dated by TCRdb to 2018 to 2021). Regarding the research as a whole: Samples covering the acute and convalescent phases of COVID-19 were provided by collaborators in the United States, Italy and Spain. The repertoires were released in a freely available public database meant as a resource for research on the immune response to SARS-CoV-2. The material from the prospective study consisted of cDNA or gDNA derived from T cells, B-cell-depleted T cells, or PBMCs. Where available, HLA class I and class II types were obtained from metadata supplied by the sample provider rather than from assay-based typing. Sample metadata almost always included a de-identified subject ID, COVID-19 status, age in years and sex. Samples were obtained from the ongoing ImmuneRACE study (first 160 participants) and from 1,254 subjects provided by 6 global collaborators. Deeply sampled blood TCRbeta repertoires from subjects exposed to, actively infected with, or recovered from COVID-19 were included in the dataset.

The paper as a whole reports these results and caveats: The amount of clinical and demographic metadata varied by source and participant and was provided uncurated.

The TCR sequence derives from a human donor in a cohort sampled during active COVID-19. Sequenced: peripheral blood.

The DNA sequence is as follows: TGTGCCAGCAGCTTGAGTGCCGGGTCCTACGAGCAGTACTTC. The resulting protein is CASSLSAGSYEQYF. The receptor chain draws on TRBV5-5 and TRBJ2-7; the D gene is unclear. Trimming takes 1 base from V and 1 base from J, and the germline ends sit 9 bases apart. From a lookup of the germline V gene (reference sequence), CDR1 and CDR2 are SGHKS and YYEKEE. From its cysteine to its phenylalanine, the CDR3 spans 14 amino acids. This entry keeps only the CDR3 DNA: 42 bases, framed from base 1.